Below, 14 T cell receptor beta chains from the same sample are listed, as sequenced in a study of blood T cell repertoires in COVID-19. Repertoires were generated with immunoSEQ multiplex PCR, while TCRdb's copy carries only in-frame clones and drops some. The repertoire consists of 88,000 or so clones, with approximately 85% occurring once and the leading ten covering about 4%. Material: peripheral blood. The receptors were sampled from a man between 60 and 75 years old with acute or convalescent COVID-19.

The V and J genes are TRBV29-1 and TRBJ2-2, with a possible D match to TRBD2 (5 bases). Germline V gene sequence: CDR1 SQVTM, CDR2 ANQGSEA. Trimming cost V 7 bases and J 4 bases, with 13 bases left between them. CDR3 length: 13 amino acids. The CDR3 protein is CSGGVGGTGELFF. DNA of the CDR3: TGCAGCGGGGGTGTTGGAGGCACCGGGGAGCTGTTTTTT.

This chain uses TRBV5-1 with TRBJ2-1; D not resolved. Trimming shortened V by 0 bases and J by 3 bases, and 10 bases separated the two germline ends. Germline CDR1 SGHRS, CDR2 YFSETQ. This CDR3 has 15 amino acids. CDR3 sequence (DNA): TGCGCCAGCAGCTTGGCCTGGGCAGGCTACAATGAGCAGTTCTTC. This translates into CASSLAWAGYNEQFF.

The CDR3: CASSPPITSGRASYNEQFF. For the CDR3, the DNA is TGTGCCAGCTCACCACCGATTACTAGCGGGAGGGCCTCCTACAATGAGCAGTTCTTC. This rearrangement joins TRBV18 to TRBJ2-1; 13 bases fit TRBD2. This CDR3 is built from 19 residues. The V segment lost 0 bases and the J segment 0 bases; nucleotides outside the gene matches: 5. Germline V gene sequence: CDR1 KGHSH, CDR2 LQKENI.

The V and J genes are TRBV7-9 and TRBJ1-2, with 9 bases fitting TRBD1. Germline CDR1 reads SEHNR; CDR2 reads FQNEAQ (reference sequence). Trimming at V came to 1 base and at J to 7 bases, leaving 10 bases not matched to a gene. The CDR3 extends over 16 amino acids. The CDR3 sequence: CASSLVGDRVSFGYTF. CDR3 bases: TGTGCCAGCAGCTTAGTAGGGGACAGGGTTTCTTTTGGCTACACCTTC.

Only one count was recorded for this clone. This chain uses TRBV10-2 with TRBJ2-7; D gene uncertain. CDR1 WSHSY and CDR2 SAAADI come from the germline V gene. The CDR3 sequence is 11 residues long. The V and J ends lost 5 bases and 3 bases respectively, with 5 bases between them. DNA of the CDR3: TGCGCCAGCAGTAACAGCTACGAGCAGTACTTC. Encoded protein: CASSNSYEQYF.

This chain links TRBV7-9 with TRBJ1-2; a possible D gene is TRBD1 (5 bases). Germline values: CDR1 SEHNR, CDR2 FQNEAQ (reference sequence). V was trimmed by 0 bases and J by 3 bases, leaving 5 bases between them. There are 13 residues in the CDR3. The CDR3 DNA reads TGTGCCAGCAGCTTAGCCAGGGACTATGGCTACACCTTC. The encoded protein is CASSLARDYGYTF.

The chain is built from TRBV27 and TRBJ2-5; D is perhaps TRBD2 (6 bases). V gave up 4 bases and J gave up 1 base, with 10 bases separating them. This CDR3 contains 14 residues. Germline CDR1 reads MNHEY; CDR2 reads SMNVEV (reference sequence). CDR3 bases: TGTGCCAGCAGTTCCGGGACTGTCCAAGAGACCCAGTACTTC. Translation: CASSSGTVQETQYF.

This clone was found once. The rearrangement uses TRBV6-5 and TRBJ2-7; no firm D call. This CDR3 comprises 11 residues. V was cut by 10 bases and J by 6 bases, with 13 bases left in between. Germline CDR1 and CDR2: MNHEY and SVGAGI. The CDR3 loop is CATLTVAEQYF. CDR3 nucleotides: TGTGCCACCCTTACAGTCGCCGAGCAGTACTTC.

The V and J genes are TRBV29-1 and TRBJ1-2; 8 bases match TRBD1. J lost 3 bases, V lost 7 bases, and 1 base had no gene match. Germline V gene lookup returns CDR1 SQVTM and CDR2 ANQGSEA. CDR3 length: 11 residues. The chain's CDR3 is CSGTGYYGYTF. CDR3 sequence (DNA): TGCAGCGGGACAGGGTACTATGGCTACACCTTC.

V and J are TRBV5-4 and TRBJ2-1; D may be TRBD2 (7 bases). The CDR3 runs 15 residues. Germline-derived CDR1 and CDR2 are SGHNT and YYREEE (reference sequence). V shed 4 bases and J shed 6 bases, with 17 bases lying between them. The CDR3 DNA sequence: TGTGCCAGCAGCCCTAGGGGGGGGTCTTTCAATGAGCAGTTCTTC. It is translated as CASSPRGGSFNEQFF.

This clone was seen a handful of times. The CDR3 coding sequence is TGTGCCAGCAGCGTAGTCTTGGTGGCAGGGGGTTCTGGGGCCAACGTCCTGACTTTC. The encoded protein is CASSVVLVAGGSGANVLTF. This chain uses TRBV9 with TRBJ2-6, with 7 bases that match TRBD1. Germline values: CDR1 SGDLS, CDR2 YYNGEE. V lost 0 bases to trimming and J lost 1 base; unmatched junction nucleotides: 10. The CDR3 runs 19 residues.

The chain carries TRBV7-3 and TRBJ2-5; TRBD2 might be the D (7 bases). Germline CDR1 SGHTA, CDR2 FQGTGA. Trimming removed 1 base from V and 4 bases from J, with 10 bases in between. The CDR3 covers 14 residues. The DNA for the CDR3 is TGTGCCAGCAGCTTAATGGGAGGGGGAGAGACCCAGTACTTC. It specifies CASSLMGGGETQYF.

The chain combines TRBV11-3 with TRBJ2-2, with TRBD1 identical over 9 bases. The CDR3 extends over 18 amino acids. Trimming at V came to 5 bases and at J to 0 bases, leaving 10 bases not matched to a gene. CDR1 is SGHNT and CDR2 is YENEEA in the germline V gene. The CDR3 loop reads CASSHLDRGASNTGELFF. The CDR3 DNA is TGTGCCAGCAGCCACCTAGACAGGGGGGCCTCGAACACCGGGGAGCTGTTTTTT.

J is TRBJ1-3 and V is TRBV3-1 (or the pseudogene TRBV3-2); possible D gene TRBD1, 5 bases. CDR3 length: 18 amino acids. The germline V gene encodes CDR1 LGHDT and CDR2 YNNKEL (reference sequence). V shed 1 base and J shed 2 bases, with 18 bases lying between them. The CDR3 DNA reads as TGTGCCAGCAGCCAAGCTCCCCCCGGGGGAGTCGCTGGAAACACCATATATTTT. Protein: CASSQAPPGGVAGNTIYF.